One T cell receptor (beta chain) is described in this entry. Its antigen remains unidentified. PCR employed 60 Vbeta and 13 Jbeta primers. The data were produced by immunoSEQ multiplex PCR, yet TCRdb's version contains in-frame clones alone and is incomplete. The sample has around 130,000 clones; over 60% are singletons. V was pared by 0 bases and J by 0 bases, with 6 bases of the junction left unmatched. CDR1 is SGHNT and CDR2 is YYREEE in the germline V gene (reference sequence). CDR3 length: 16 residues. This entry belongs to a study of cytomegalovirus exposure and HLA in healthy donors. The study's findings and limits: The investigators catalogued 150 to 200 TCR beta chains as cytomegalovirus-associated. A further, later analysis showed that HLA-associated TCR beta chains (compared with equally common others) were more clonally expanded. Whilst most TCR sequences proved rare, a subset of public TCRs occurred across many donors.

This TCR was sampled from a woman aged 55-69 years in good health and CMV-seronegative. This chain connects TRBV5-4 to TRBJ2-7; 7 bases map to TRBD1. Sequencing was done on a sample of PBMCs. The CDR3 DNA sequence: TGTGCCAGCAGCTTGGGTGGGACAGCCGCCTCCTACGAGCAGTACTTC. Protein: CASSLGGTAASYEQYF.